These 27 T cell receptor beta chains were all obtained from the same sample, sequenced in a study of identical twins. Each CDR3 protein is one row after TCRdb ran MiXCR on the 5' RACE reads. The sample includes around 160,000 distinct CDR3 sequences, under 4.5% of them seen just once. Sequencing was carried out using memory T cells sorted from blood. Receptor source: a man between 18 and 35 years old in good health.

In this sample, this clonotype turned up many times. The chain's CDR3 is CATTRGGTEAFF. CDR3 sequence (DNA): TGTGCCACCACCCGTGGGGGCACTGAAGCTTTCTTT. The V and J genes are TRBV6-5 and TRBJ1-1, with D maybe TRBD1 (5 bases). The CDR3 extends over 12 amino acids. Looked up from germline, CDR1 is MNHEY and CDR2 is SVGAGI. Between the trimmed V and J ends, which lost 10 bases and 4 bases, there was a span of 13 bases.

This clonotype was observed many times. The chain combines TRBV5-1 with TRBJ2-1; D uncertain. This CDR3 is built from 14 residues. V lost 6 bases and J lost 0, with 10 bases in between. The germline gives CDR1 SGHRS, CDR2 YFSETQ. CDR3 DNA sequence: TGCGCCAGCAACGGCGGCAGCTCCTACAATGAGCAGTTCTTC. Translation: CASNGGSSYNEQFF.

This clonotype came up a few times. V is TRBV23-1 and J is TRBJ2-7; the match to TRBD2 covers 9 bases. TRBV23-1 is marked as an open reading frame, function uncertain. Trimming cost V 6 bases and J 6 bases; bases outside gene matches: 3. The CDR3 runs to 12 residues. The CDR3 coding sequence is TGCGCCAGCAGAACAGCGGGAGGCGAGCAGTACTTC. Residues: CASRTAGGEQYF.

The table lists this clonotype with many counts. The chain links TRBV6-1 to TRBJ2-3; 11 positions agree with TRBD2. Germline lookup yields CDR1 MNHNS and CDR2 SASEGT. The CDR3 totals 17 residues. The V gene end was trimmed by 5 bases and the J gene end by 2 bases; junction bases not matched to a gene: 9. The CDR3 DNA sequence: TGTGCCAGCAGTCCGACTAGCGGGGCCTTTTTCACAGATACGCAGTATTTT. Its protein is CASSPTSGAFFTDTQYF.

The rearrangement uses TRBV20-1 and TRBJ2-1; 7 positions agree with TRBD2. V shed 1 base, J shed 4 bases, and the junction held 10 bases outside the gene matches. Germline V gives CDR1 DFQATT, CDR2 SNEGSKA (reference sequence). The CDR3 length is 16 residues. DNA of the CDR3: TGCAGTGCTAGAGGGGGTGGGGCTAGCGGATACAATGAGCAGTTCTTC. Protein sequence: CSARGGGASGYNEQFF.

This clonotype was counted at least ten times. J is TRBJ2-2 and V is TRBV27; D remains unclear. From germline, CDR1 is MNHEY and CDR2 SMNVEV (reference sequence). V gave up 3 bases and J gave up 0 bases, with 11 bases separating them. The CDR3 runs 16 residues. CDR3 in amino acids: CASSLVGFANTGELFF. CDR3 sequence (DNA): TGTGCCAGCAGTTTGGTCGGCTTCGCGAACACCGGGGAGCTGTTTTTT.

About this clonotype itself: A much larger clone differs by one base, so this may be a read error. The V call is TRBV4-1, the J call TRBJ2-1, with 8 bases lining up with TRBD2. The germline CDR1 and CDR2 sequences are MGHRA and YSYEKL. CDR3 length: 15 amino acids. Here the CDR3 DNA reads TGCGCCAGCAGCCCCCTAGCGGGTCATTACAATGAGGAGTTCTTC. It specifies CASSPLAGHYNEEFF.

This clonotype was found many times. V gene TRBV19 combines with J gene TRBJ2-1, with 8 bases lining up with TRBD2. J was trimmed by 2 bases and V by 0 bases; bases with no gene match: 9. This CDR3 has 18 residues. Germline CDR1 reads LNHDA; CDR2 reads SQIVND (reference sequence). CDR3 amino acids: CASSIETSGRPTYNEQFF. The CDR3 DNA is TGTGCCAGTAGTATAGAAACTAGCGGCAGACCAACCTACAATGAGCAGTTCTTC.

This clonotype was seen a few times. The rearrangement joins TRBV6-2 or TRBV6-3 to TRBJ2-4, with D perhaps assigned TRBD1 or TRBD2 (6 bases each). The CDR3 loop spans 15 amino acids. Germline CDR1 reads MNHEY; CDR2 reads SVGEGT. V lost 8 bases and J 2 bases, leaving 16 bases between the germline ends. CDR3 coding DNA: TGTGCCAGCGGGGGGACACTCAACTCCAAAAACATTCAGTACTTC. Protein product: CASGGTLNSKNIQYF.

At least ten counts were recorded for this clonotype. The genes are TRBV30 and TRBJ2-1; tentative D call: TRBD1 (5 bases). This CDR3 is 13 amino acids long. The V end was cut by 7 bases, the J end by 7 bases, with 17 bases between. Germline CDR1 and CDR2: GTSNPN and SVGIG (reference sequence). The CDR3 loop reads CAFPSPQGNEQFF. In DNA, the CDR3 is TGTGCCTTCCCCTCTCCCCAGGGTAATGAGCAGTTCTTC. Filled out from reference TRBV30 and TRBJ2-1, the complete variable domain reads SQTIHQWPATLVQPVGSPLSLECTVEGTSNPNLYWYRQAAGRGLQLLFYSVGIGQISSEVPQNLSASRPQDRQFILSSKKLLLSDSGFYLCAFPSPQGNEQFFGPGTRLTVL.

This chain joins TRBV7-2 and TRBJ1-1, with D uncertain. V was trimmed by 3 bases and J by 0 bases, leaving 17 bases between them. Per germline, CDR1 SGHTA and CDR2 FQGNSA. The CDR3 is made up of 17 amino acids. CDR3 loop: CASSFNSVWPMNTEAFF. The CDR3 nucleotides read TGTGCCAGCAGCTTTAATTCCGTCTGGCCGATGAACACTGAAGCTTTCTTT.

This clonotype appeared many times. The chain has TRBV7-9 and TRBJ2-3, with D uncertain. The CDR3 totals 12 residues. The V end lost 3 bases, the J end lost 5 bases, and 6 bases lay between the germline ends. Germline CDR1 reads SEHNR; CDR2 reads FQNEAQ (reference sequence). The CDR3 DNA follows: TGTGCCAGCAGCTTTGTTGAAGATACGCAGTATTTT. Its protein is CASSFVEDTQYF.

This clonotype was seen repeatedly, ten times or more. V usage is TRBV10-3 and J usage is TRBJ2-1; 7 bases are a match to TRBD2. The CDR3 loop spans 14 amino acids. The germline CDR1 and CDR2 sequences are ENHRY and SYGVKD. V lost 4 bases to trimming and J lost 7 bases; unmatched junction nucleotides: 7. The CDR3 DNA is TGTGCCATCAGTGTAGGCGGGAGTTTTAATGAGCAGTTCTTC. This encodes CAISVGGSFNEQFF.

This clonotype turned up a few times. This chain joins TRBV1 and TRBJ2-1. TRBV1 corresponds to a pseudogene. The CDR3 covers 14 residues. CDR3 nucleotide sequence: TGCACCAGCGGACCTCTAAGCTCCTACAATGAGCAGTTCTTC. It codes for CTSGPLSSYNEQFF.

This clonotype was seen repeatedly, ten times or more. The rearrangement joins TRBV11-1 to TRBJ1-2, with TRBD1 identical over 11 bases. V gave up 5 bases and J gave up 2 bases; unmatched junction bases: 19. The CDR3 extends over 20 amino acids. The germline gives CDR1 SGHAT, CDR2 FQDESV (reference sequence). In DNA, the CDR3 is TGTGCCAGCAGCCATCCTACCGGGACAGGGGGACGTTTTAGGAACTATGGCTACACCTTC. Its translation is CASSHPTGTGGRFRNYGYTF.

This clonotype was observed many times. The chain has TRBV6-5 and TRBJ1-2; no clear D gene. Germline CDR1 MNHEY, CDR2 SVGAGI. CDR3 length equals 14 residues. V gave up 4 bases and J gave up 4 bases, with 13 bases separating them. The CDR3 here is CASSSMGVGYGYTF. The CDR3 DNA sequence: TGTGCCAGCAGTTCCATGGGTGTGGGCTATGGCTACACCTTC.

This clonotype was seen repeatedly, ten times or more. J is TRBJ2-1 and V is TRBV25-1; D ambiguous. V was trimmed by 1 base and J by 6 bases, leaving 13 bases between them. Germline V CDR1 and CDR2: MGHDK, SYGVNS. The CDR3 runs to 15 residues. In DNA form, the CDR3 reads TGTGCCAGCAGTGAATCCTCACTGGCGCGCAATGAGCAGTTCTTC. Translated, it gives CASSESSLARNEQFF.

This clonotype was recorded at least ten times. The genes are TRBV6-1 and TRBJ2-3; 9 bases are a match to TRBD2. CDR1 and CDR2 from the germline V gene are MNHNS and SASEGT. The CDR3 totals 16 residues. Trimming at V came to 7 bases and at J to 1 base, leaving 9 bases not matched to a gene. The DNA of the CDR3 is TGTGCCAGCACCCCGTGGCGGGAGGGGGGCACAGATACGCAGTATTTT. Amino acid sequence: CASTPWREGGTDTQYF.

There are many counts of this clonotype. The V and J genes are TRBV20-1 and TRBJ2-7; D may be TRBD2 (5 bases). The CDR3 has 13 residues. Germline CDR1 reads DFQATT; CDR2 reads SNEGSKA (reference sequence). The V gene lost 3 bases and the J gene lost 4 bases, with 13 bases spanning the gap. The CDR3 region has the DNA TGCAGTGCTAGTTTTCCGGGATCTTACGAGCAGTACGTC. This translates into CSASFPGSYEQYV.

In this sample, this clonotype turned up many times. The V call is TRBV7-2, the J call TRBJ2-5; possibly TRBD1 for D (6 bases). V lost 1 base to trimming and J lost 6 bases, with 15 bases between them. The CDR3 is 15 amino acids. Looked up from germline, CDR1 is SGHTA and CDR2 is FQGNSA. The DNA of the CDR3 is TGTGCCAGCAGCTTAGAAGGGACATCGATGAAGACCCAGTACTTC. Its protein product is CASSLEGTSMKTQYF. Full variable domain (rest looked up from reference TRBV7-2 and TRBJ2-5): GAGVSQSPSNKVTEKGKDVELRCDPISGHTALYWYRQSLGQGLEFLIYFQGNSAPDKSGLPSDRFSAERTGGSVSTLTIQRTQQEDSAVYLCASSLEGTSMKTQYFGPGTRLLVL.

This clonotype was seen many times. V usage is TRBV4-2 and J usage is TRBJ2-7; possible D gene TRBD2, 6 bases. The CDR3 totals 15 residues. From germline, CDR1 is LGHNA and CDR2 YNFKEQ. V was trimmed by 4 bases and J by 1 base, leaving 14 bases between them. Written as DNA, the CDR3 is TGTGCCAGCAGCCCCGGGGGTGGAGGTTCCTACGAGCAGTACTTC. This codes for CASSPGGGGSYEQYF.

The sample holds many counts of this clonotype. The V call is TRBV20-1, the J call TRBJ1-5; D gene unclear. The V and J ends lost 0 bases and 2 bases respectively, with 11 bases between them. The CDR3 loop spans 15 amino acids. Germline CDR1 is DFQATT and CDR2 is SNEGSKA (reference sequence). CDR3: CSARDVERGNQPQHF. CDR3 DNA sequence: TGCAGTGCTAGAGATGTGGAGCGGGGCAATCAGCCCCAGCATTTT.

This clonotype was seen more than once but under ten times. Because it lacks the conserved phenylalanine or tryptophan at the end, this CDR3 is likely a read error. The CDR3 DNA sequence: TGTGCCAGCAGTACCCGCGAGAGCGGCACAGATACGCAGTATTCT. Protein: CASSTRESGTDTQYS. V gene TRBV12-3 or TRBV12-4 combines with J gene TRBJ2-3; no reliable D call. Trimming left V 5 bases short and J 1 base short, with 13 bases between. The length of the CDR3 is 15 residues.

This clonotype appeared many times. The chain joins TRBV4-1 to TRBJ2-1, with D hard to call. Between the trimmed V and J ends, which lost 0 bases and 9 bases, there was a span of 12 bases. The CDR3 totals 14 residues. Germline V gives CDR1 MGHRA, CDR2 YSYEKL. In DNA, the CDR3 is TGCGCCAGCAGCCAAGACTATCCCGCGACTGAGCAGTTCTTC. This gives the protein CASSQDYPATEQFF.

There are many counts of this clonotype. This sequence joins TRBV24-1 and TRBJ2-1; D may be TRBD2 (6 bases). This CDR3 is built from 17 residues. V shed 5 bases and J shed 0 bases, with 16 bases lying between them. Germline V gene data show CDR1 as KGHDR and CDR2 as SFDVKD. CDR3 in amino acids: CATSGLSTRTSYNEQFF. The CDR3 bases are TGTGCCACCAGTGGGCTATCGACTAGGACCTCCTACAATGAGCAGTTCTTC.

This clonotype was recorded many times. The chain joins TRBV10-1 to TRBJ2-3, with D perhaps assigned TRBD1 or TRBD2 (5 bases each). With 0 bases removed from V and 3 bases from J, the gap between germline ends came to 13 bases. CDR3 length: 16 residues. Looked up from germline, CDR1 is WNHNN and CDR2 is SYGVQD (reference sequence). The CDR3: CASSESRGWSTDTQYF. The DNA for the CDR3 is TGCGCCAGCAGTGAGTCGAGGGGTTGGTCGACAGATACGCAGTATTTT.

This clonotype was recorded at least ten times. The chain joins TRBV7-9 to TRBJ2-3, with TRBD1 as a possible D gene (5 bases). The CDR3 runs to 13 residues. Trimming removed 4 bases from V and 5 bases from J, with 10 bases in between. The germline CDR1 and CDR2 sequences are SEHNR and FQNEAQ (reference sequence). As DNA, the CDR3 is TGTGCCAGCAGCTCCGACAGAGGAGATACGCAGTATTTT. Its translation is CASSSDRGDTQYF.